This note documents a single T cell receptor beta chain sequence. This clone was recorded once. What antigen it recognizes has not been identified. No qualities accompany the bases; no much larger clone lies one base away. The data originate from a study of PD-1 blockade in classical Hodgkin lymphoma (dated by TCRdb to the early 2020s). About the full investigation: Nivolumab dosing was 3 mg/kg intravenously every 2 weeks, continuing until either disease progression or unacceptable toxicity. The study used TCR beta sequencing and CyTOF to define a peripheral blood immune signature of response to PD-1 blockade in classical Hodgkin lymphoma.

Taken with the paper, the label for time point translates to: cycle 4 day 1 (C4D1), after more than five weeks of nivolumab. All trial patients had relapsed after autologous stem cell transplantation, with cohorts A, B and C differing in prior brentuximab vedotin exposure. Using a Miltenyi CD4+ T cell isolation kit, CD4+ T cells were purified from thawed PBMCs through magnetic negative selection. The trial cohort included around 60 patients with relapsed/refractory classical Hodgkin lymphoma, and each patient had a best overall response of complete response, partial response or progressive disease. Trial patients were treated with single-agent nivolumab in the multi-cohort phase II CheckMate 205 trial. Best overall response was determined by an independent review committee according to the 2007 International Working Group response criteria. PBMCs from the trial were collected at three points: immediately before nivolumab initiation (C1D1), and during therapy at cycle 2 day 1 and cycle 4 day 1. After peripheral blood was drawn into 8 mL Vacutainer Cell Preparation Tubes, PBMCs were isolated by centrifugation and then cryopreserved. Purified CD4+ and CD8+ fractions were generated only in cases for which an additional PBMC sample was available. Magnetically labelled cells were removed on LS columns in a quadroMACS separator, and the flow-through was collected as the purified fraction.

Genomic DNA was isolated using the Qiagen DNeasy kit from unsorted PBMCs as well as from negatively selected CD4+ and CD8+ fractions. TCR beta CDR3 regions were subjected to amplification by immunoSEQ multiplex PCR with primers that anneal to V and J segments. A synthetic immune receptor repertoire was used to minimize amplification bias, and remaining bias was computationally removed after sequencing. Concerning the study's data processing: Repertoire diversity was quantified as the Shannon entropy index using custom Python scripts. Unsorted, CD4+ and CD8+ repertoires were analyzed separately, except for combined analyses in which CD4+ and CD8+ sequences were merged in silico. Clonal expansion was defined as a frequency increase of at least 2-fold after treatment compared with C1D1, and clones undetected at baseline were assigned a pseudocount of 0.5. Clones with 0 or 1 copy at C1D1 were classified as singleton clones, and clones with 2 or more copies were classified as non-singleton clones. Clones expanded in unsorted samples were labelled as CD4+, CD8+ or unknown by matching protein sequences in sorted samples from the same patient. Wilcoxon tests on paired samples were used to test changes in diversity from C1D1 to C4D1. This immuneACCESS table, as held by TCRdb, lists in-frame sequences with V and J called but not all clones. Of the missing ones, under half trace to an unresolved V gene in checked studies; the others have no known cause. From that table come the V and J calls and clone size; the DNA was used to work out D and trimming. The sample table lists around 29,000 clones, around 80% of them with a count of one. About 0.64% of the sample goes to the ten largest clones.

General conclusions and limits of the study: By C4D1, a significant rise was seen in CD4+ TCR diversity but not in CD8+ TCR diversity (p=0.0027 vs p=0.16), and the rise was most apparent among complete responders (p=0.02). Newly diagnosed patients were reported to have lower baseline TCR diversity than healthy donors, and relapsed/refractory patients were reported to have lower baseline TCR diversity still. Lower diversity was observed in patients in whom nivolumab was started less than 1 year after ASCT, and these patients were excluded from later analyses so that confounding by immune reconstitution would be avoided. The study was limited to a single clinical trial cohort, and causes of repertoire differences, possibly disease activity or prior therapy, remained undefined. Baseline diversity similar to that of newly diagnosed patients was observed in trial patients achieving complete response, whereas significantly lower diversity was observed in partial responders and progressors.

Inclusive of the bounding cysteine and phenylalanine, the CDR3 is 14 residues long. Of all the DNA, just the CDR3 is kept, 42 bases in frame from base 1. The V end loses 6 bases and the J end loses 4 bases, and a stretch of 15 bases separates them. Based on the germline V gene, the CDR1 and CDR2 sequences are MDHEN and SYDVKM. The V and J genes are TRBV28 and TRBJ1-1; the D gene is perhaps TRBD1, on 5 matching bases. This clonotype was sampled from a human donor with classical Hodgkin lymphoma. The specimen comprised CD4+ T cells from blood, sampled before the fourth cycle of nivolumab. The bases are TGTGCCAGCAGAGAACCTCCTGGGGGCACTGAAGCTTTCTTT. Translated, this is CASREPPGGTEAFF.